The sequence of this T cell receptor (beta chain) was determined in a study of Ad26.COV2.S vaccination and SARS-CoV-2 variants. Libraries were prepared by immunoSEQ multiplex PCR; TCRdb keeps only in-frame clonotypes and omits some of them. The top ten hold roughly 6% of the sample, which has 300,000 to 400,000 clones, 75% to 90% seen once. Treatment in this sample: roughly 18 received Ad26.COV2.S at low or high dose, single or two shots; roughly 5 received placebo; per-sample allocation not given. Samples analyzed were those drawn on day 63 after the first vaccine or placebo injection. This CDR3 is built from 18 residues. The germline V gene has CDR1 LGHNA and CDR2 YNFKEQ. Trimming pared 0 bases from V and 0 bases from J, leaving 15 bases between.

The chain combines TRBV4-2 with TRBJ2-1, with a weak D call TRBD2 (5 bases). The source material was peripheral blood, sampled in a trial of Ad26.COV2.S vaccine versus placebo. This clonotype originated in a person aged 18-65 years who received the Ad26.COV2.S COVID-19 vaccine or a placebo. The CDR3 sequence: CASSQDGGALLSYNEQFF. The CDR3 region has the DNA TGTGCCAGCAGCCAAGATGGAGGAGCGCTCCTCTCCTACAATGAGCAGTTCTTC.